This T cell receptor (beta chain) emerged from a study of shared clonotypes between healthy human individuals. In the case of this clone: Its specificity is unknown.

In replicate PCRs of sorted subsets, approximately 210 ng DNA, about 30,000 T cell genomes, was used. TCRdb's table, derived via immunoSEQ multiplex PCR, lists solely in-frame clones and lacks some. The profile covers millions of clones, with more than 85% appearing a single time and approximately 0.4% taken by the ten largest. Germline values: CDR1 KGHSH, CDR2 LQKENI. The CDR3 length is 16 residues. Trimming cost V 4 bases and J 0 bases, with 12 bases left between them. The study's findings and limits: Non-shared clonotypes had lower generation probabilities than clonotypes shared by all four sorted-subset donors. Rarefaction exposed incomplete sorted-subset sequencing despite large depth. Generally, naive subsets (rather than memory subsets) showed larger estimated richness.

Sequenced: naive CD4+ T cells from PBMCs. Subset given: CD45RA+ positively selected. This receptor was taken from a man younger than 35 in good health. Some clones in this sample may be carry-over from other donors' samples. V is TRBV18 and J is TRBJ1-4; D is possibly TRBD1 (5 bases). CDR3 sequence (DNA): TGTGCCAGCTCACTCGGGCAGGGACCAACTAATGAAAAACTGTTTTTT. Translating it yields CASSLGQGPTNEKLFF.